This TCR beta chain came from a study of CD4 and CD8 cells across lung adenocarcinoma regions. Donors had localized lung adenocarcinoma, a non-small cell lung cancer. MiXCR, run by TCRdb on the PCR reads, gives a single entry per CDR3 protein. Of several thousand distinct CDR3 sequences in the sample, around half were seen once. The germline V gene has CDR1 MGHRA and CDR2 YSYEKL. The CDR3 is 18 amino acids. V gave up 2 bases and J gave up 0 bases; unmatched junction bases: 6. The sequenced material came from CD8+ T cells from the center of a lung tumor. The chain carries TRBV4-1 and TRBJ2-5, with 13 bases identical to TRBD2. The sequence was obtained from a male donor with lung adenocarcinoma. The CD4 and CD8 labels of this study may be unreliable. The CDR3 coding sequence is TGCGCCAGCAGCCAATACGGACTAGCGGGAGTAGACCAAGAGACCCAGTACTTC. Translating gives CASSQYGLAGVDQETQYF.